Here is one T cell receptor beta chain with its context. Its antigen remains unknown. A read error may explain this, as a much larger clone is one base away. A read error is likely, as this CDR3 ends without the conserved phenylalanine or tryptophan. Germline CDR1 and CDR2: DFQATT and SNEGSKA (reference sequence). Trimming pared 7 bases from V and 2 bases from J, leaving 19 bases between. CDR3 length equals 15 residues. This sample's RNA came from whole unsorted tissue. TCRbeta libraries were built with three rounds of nested PCR, modified from ARM-PCR. TCRdb independently ran MiXCR on the multiplex PCR reads; one entry per CDR3 protein. The sample has about 70,000 distinct CDR3 sequences; 73% are singletons. This record belongs to a study of tumor and adjacent non-tumor tissue in lung cancer. Across the whole study: Patients were aged about 31 to 85, about 10 men and about five women, stage I to III. Each sample yielded around 4 million productive TCRbeta reads on average. General study results and limits: Significantly higher TCR diversity was found in tumor than normal lung.

The chain has TRBV20-1 and TRBJ2-3, with D possibly called TRBD1 or TRBD2 (6 bases each). What was sequenced was lung tumor tissue. The TCR was taken from a man aged 60 to 75 with non-small cell lung cancer. Here the CDR3 reads CSVEGGGRYTDTQYS. The CDR3 DNA is TGCAGTGTCGAGGGGGGCGGCAGATACACAGATACGCAGTATTCT.